The rows below give T cell receptor beta chains drawn from one sample of a study of blood T cell repertoires in COVID-19. The protocol was immunoSEQ multiplex PCR, while the TCRdb copy is restricted to in-frame clones and leaves out a portion. The sample comprises 150,000 to 200,000 clones, more than 80% of which are singletons, and about 3% rests with the top ten. Sample: peripheral blood. All receptors come from a man aged 55 to 70 with acute or convalescent COVID-19. CDR3s include the opening cysteine and the closing phenylalanine or tryptophan. The D gene is left open where the match is weak.

TRBJ1-1 | NA | TRBV7-9 | CASSLKVSVNTEAFF | TGTGCCAGCAGTCTCAAAGTAAGCGTAAACACTGAAGCTTTCTTT
TRBJ2-2 | NA | TRBV7-6 | CASSRRGWGTGELFF | TGTGCCAGCAGCAGACGCGGGTGGGGCACCGGGGAGCTGTTTTTT
TRBJ1-2 | NA | TRBV18 | CASSIGDYGYTF | TGTGCCAGCTCAATCGGGGACTATGGCTACACCTTC
TRBJ1-2 | NA | TRBV4-2 | CASSQGLYGYTF | TGTGCCAGCAGCCAAGGTCTCTATGGCTACACCTTC
TRBJ2-3 | TRBD1 | TRBV9 | CASSVRTGGTDTQYF | TGTGCCAGCAGCGTAAGGACAGGGGGGACAGATACGCAGTATTTT
TRBJ2-1 | NA | TRBV15 | CATRSLDSSYNEQFF | TGTGCCACCAGAAGCCTGGACAGCTCCTACAATGAGCAGTTCTTC
TRBJ2-3 | TRBD1 | TRBV29-1 | CSVVKGAHSTDTQYF | TGCAGCGTTGTGAAGGGGGCGCATAGCACAGATACGCAGTATTTT
TRBJ2-3 | TRBD2 | TRBV5-4 | CASSLVAGGLSTDTQYF | TGTGCCAGCAGCTTGGTGGCGGGGGGGCTAAGTACAGATACGCAGTATTTT
TRBJ1-5 | TRBD1 | TRBV19 | CASSIELGQTNQPQHF | TGTGCCAGTAGTATAGAATTGGGACAGACGAATCAGCCCCAGCATTTT
TRBJ1-4 | TRBD1 | TRBV9 | CASSAKTGVDEKLFF | TGTGCCAGCAGCGCGAAGACAGGGGTCGATGAAAAACTGTTTTTT
TRBJ1-1 | NA | TRBV11-1 | CASSYRVRDTEAFF | TGTGCCAGCAGCTACCGGGTTCGGGACACTGAAGCTTTCTTT
TRBJ1-2 | NA | TRBV7-9 | CASSLGRADGYTF | TGTGCCAGCAGCTTAGGCAGGGCGGATGGCTACACCTTC
TRBJ2-3 | TRBD1 | TRBV9 | CASSVDRRGTDTQYF | TGTGCCAGCAGCGTGGACCGCAGGGGGACAGATACGCAGTATTTT
TRBJ1-4 | TRBD1 | TRBV3-1/TRBV3-2 | CASSRGQGATNEKLFF | TGTGCCAGCAGCCGGGGACAGGGGGCAACTAATGAAAAACTGTTTTTT
TRBJ2-2 | NA | TRBV7-2 | CASSLVRGKAGELFF | TGTGCCAGCAGCTTAGTCAGGGGAAAAGCCGGGGAGCTGTTTTTT
TRBJ1-5 | NA | TRBV2 | CASSSQQLGNQPQHF | TGTGCCAGCAGTTCACAGCAATTGGGCAATCAGCCCCAGCATTTT
TRBJ2-7 | NA | TRBV7-9 | CASSPRGSYEQYF | TGTGCCAGCAGCCCGAGAGGCTCCTACGAGCAGTACTTC